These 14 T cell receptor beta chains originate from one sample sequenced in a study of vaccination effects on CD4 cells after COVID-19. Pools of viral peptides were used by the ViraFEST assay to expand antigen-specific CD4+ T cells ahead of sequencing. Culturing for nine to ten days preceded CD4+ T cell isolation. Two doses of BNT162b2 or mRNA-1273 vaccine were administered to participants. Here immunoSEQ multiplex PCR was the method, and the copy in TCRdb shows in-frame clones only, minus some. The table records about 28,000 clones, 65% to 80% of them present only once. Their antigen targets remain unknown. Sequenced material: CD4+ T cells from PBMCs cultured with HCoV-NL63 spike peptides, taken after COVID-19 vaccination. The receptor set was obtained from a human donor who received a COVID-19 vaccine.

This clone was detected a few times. The CDR3 loop is CASSPRRQADQPQHF. CDR3 bases: TGTGCCAGCAGCCCGCGGCGACAGGCCGATCAGCCCCAGCATTTT. This chain uses TRBV3-1 (or the pseudogene TRBV3-2) with TRBJ1-5; perhaps TRBD1 as D (6 bases). Between the trimmed V and J ends, which lost 4 bases and 5 bases, there was a span of 15 bases. Germline assignment: CDR1 LGHDT and CDR2 YNNKEL (reference sequence). The CDR3 runs to 15 residues.

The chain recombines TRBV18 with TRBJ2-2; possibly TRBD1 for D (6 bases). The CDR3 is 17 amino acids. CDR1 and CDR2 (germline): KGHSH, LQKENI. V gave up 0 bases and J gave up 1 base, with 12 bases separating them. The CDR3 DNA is TGTGCCAGCTCACCACCGGCACAGGGTCGGAACACCGGGGAGCTGTTTTTT. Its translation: CASSPPAQGRNTGELFF. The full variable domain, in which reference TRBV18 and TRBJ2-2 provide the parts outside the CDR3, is NAGVMQNPRHLVRRRGQEARLRCSPMKGHSHVYWYRQLPEEGLKFMVYLQKENIIDESGMPKERFSAEFPKEGPSILRIQQVVRGDSAAYFCASSPPAQGRNTGELFFGEGSRLTVL.

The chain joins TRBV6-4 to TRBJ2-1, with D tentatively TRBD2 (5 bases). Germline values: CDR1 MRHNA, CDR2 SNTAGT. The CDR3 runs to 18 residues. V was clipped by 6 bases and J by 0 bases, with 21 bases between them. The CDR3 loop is CASSPRIGRRSSYNEQFF. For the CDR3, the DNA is TGTGCCAGCAGCCCCAGGATCGGACGGAGGAGCTCCTACAATGAGCAGTTCTTC.

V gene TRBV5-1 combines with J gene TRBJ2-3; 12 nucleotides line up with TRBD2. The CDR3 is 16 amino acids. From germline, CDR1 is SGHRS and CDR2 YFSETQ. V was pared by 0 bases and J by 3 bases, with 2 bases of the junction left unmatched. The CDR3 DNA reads TGCGCCAGCAGCTTGGGACTAGCGGGAGAAACAGATACGCAGTATTTT. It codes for CASSLGLAGETDTQYF.

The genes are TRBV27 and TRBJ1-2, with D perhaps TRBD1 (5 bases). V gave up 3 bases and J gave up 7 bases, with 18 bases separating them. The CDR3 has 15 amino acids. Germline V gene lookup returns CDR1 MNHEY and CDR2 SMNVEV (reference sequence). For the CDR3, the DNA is TGTGCCAGCAGTTTTGGGGCAGGCTCTTCGAGTGGCTACACCTTC. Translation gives CASSFGAGSSSGYTF.

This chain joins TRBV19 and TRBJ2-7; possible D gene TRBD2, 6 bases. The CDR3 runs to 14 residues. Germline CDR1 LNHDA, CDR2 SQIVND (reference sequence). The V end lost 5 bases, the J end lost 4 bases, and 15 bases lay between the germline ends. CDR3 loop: CASSSRGGKYEQYF. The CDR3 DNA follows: TGTGCCAGTAGTTCGCGGGGTGGGAAGTACGAGCAGTACTTC.

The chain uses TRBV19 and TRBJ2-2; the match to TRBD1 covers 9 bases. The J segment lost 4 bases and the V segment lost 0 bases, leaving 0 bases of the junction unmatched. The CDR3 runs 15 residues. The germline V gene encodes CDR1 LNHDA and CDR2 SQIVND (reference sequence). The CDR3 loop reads CASSIEGQGTGELFF. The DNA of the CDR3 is TGTGCCAGTAGTATAGAGGGACAGGGCACCGGGGAGCTGTTTTTT.

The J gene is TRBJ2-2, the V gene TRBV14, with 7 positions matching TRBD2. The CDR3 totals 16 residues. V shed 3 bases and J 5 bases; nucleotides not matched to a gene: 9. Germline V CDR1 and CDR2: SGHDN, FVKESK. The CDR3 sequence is CASSHGGGPRTGELFF. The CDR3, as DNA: TGTGCCAGCAGCCACGGGGGAGGGCCAAGGACCGGGGAGCTGTTTTTT.

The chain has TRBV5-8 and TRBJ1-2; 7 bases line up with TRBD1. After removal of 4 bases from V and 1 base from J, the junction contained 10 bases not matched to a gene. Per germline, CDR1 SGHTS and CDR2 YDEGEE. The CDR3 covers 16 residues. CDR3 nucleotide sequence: TGTGCCAGCAGCGCCAGGACAGGACGGCTTAACTATGGCTACACCTTC. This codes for CASSARTGRLNYGYTF.

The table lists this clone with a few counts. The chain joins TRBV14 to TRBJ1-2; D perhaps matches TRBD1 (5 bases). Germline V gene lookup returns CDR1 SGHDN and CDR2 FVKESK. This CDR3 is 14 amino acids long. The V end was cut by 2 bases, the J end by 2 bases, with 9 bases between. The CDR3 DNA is TGTGCCAGCAGCCAATTAGGGGCGAACTATGGCTACACCTTC. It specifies CASSQLGANYGYTF. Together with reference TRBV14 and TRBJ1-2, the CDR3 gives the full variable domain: EAGVTQFPSHSVIEKGQTVTLRCDPISGHDNLYWYRRVMGKEIKFLLHFVKESKQDESGMPNNRFLAERTGGTYSTLKVQPAELEDSGVYFCASSQLGANYGYTFGSGTRLTVV.

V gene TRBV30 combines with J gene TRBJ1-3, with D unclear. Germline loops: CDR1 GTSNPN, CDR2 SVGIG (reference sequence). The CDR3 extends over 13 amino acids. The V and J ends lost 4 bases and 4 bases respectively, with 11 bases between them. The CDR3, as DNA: TGTGCCTGGACAGGCTTCGACGGAAACACCATATATTTT. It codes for CAWTGFDGNTIYF.

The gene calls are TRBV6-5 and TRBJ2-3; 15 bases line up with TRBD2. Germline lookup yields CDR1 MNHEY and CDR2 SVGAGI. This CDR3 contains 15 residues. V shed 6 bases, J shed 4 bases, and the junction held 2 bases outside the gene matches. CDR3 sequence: CASRGLAGGPDTQYF. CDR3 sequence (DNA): TGTGCCAGCAGAGGACTAGCGGGGGGGCCAGATACGCAGTATTTT.

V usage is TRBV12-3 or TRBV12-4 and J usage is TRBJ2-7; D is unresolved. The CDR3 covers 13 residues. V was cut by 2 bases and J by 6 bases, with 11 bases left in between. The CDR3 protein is CASSLFLGSEQYF. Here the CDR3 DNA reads TGTGCCAGCAGTTTATTTCTTGGTAGCGAGCAGTACTTC.

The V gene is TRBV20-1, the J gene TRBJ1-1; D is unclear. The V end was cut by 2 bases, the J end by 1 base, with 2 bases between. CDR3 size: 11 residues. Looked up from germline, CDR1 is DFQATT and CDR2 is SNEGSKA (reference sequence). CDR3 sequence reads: CSARPNTEAFF. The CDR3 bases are TGCAGTGCTAGACCGAACACTGAAGCTTTCTTT.